The rows below give T cell receptor beta chains drawn from one sample of a study of T cell changes during pregnancy in multiple sclerosis. Data came from immunoSEQ multiplex PCR; TCRdb stores just in-frame clones and leaves some out. The sample has 50,000 to 75,000 clones, roughly 90% seen once. This specimen was peripheral blood, taken in the third trimester of pregnancy. These receptors were taken from a female donor in good health, enrolled as a control in a pregnancy study. Both conserved end residues are part of each CDR3. Each record gives: clone size, V gene, D gene, J gene, CDR3 length, CDR3 DNA, CDR3 protein. D genes are given only for firm matches. Part of the rows lack a size; the others show once, few, many or a class for expanded clones.

size: .
V: TRBV5-1
D: .
J: TRBJ2-2
length: 14
DNA: TGCGCCAGCAGCTTGTCAGGGAACACCGGGGAGCTGTTTTTT
CDR3: CASSLSGNTGELFF

size: .
V: TRBV2
D: .
J: TRBJ1-1
length: 13
DNA: TGTGCCAGCAGTCTTCAACAGGGAACTGAAGCTTTCTTT
CDR3: CASSLQQGTEAFF

size: .
V: TRBV4-3
D: TRBD1
J: TRBJ2-3
length: 16
DNA: TGCGCCAGCAGCCAAGATCAGGGGGTCCCCACAGATACGCAGTATTTT
CDR3: CASSQDQGVPTDTQYF

size: few
V: TRBV7-9
D: .
J: TRBJ1-1
length: 15
DNA: TGTGCCAGCAGCTTAGGGAACAGGGAGAACACTGAAGCTTTCTTT
CDR3: CASSLGNRENTEAFF

size: .
V: TRBV4-2
D: TRBD1
J: TRBJ2-2
length: 17
DNA: TGTGCCAGCAGCCAAGCAGGGGGCCGGGGAATGACCGGGGAGCTGTTTTTT
CDR3: CASSQAGGRGMTGELFF

size: .
V: TRBV7-9
D: .
J: TRBJ1-3
length: 16
DNA: TGTGCCAGCAGCCCCCCCCGGACAGAGTCTGGAAACACCATATATTTT
CDR3: CASSPPRTESGNTIYF

size: .
V: TRBV10-2
D: TRBD2
J: TRBJ2-7
length: 16
DNA: TGCGCCAGCAGTGGAGGGCAGCGGGAGGCGTCCTACGAGCAGTACTTC
CDR3: CASSGGQREASYEQYF

size: .
V: TRBV11-3
D: .
J: TRBJ1-1
length: 11
DNA: TGTGCCAGCAGCATCGGACATGAAGCTTTCTTT
CDR3: CASSIGHEAFF

size: .
V: TRBV6-1
D: .
J: TRBJ1-2
length: 14
DNA: TGTGCCAGCAGCGACTGGACACAGAACTATGGCTACACCTTC
CDR3: CASSDWTQNYGYTF

size: .
V: TRBV29-1
D: TRBD1
J: TRBJ1-1
length: 12
DNA: TGCAGCGGCGGGACAGCGAACACTGAAGCTTTCTTT
CDR3: CSGGTANTEAFF

size: .
V: TRBV9
D: TRBD2
J: TRBJ2-2
length: 14
DNA: TGTGCCAGCAGCGTGGGACTATACACCGGGGAGCTGTTTTTT
CDR3: CASSVGLYTGELFF

size: .
V: TRBV9
D: .
J: TRBJ2-7
length: 14
DNA: TGTGCCAGCAGCGTAAACCAGGGAAGCTACGAGCAGTACTTC
CDR3: CASSVNQGSYEQYF

size: .
V: TRBV7-9
D: .
J: TRBJ2-3
length: 13
DNA: TGTGCCAGCAGCTTACGGGACACAGATACGCAGTATTTT
CDR3: CASSLRDTDTQYF